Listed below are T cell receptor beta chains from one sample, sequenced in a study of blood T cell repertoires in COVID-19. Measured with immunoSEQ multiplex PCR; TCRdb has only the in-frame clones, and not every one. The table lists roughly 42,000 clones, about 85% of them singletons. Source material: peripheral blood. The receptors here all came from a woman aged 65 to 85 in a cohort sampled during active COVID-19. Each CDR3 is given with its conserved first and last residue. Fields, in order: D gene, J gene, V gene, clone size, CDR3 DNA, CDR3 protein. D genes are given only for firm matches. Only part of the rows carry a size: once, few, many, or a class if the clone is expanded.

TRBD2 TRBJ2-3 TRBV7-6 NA TGTGCCAGCAGCTTAGGACGCCAGCGGGAGGGAGATACGCAGTATTTT CASSLGRQREGDTQYF
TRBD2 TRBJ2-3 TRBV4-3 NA TGCGCCAGCAGCCAAGAATGGGGTCTCCGACTAGCGGTAGATACGCAGTATTTT CASSQEWGLRLAVDTQYF
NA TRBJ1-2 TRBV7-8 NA TGTGCCAGCAGCTTAACGCTTCGTCGGGGAGGGAACTACACCTTC CASSLTLRRGGNYTF
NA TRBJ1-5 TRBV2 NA TGTGCCAGCAGTAGACAGGTAGATCAGCCCCAGCATTTT CASSRQVDQPQHF
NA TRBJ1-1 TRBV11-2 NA TGTGCCAGCAGCCGGTTTATGAACACTGAAGCTTTCTTT CASSRFMNTEAFF
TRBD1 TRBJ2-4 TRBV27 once TGTGCCAGCACTTTCCATACCGGGACAGGCAAAAACATTCAGTACTTC CASTFHTGTGKNIQYF
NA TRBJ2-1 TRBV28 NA TGTGCCAGCAGCGGAGATTATGAGCAGTTCTTC CASSGDYEQFF
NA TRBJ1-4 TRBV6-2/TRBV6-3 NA TGTGCCAGCAGCGGCGGCGACGCAACTAATGAAAAACTGTTTTTT CASSGGDATNEKLFF
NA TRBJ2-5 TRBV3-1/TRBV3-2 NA TGTGCCAGCAGCCAAGATGTGTTTGTCAATGGTCCGGGACTCCTGGAGACCCAGTACTTC CASSQDVFVNGPGLLETQYF
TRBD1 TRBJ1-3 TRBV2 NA TGTGCCAGCAGCCCTCAGGGGGCTACTGGAAACACCATATATTTT CASSPQGATGNTIYF
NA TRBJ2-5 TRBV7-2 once TGTGCCAGCAGCTTAGTGGTCTTAGGGGGTGAGACCCAGTACTTC CASSLVVLGGETQYF
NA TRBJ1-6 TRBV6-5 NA TGTGCCAGCAGTTACGAGGCAGGGTTAAGATCACCCCTCCACTTT CASSYEAGLRSPLHF
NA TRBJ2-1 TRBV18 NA TGTGCCAGCTCACCAGCGAATAGCGGAGGGTACAATGAGCAGTTCTTC CASSPANSGGYNEQFF
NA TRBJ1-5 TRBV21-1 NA TGTGCACAAGGAGGGTCCCAGCCCCAGCATTTT CAQGGSQPQHF
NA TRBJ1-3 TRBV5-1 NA TGCGCCAGCAGCTTGAACACAGACTCTGGAAACACCATATATTTT CASSLNTDSGNTIYF
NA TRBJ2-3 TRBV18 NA TGTGCCAGCTCACCAGCGCTACTGGATACGCAGTATTTT CASSPALLDTQYF
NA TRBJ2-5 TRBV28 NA TGTGCCAGCAGTTCCCTCCCGGGAGCCTCGCAGGACGGAGAGACCCAGTACTTC CASSSLPGASQDGETQYF
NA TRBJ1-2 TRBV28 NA TGTGCCAGCAGTTTGAGACAGAACTATGGCTACACCTTC CASSLRQNYGYTF
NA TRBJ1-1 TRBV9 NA TGTGCCAGCAGCCTAGGACCTCAGGGTCTTACTGAAGCTTTCTTT CASSLGPQGLTEAFF
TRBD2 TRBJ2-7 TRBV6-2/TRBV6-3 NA TGTGCCAGCAGTAGACTAGCGGGAGTATCCTCTGAGCAGTACTTC CASSRLAGVSSEQYF
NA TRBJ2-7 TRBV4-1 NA TGCGCCAGCAGCCAAGAACGAAGAGGGGGCGAGCAGTACTTC CASSQERRGGEQYF
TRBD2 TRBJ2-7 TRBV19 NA TGTGCCAGTAGTCCTGGGACTAGCGGGACCTACGAGCAGTACTTC CASSPGTSGTYEQYF
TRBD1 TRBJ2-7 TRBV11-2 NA TGTGCCAGCAGCGCCCGGGACAGGGCCCACTCCTACGAGCAGTACTTC CASSARDRAHSYEQYF
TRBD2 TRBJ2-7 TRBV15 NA TGTGCCACCAGCAGAGATCGAAGCCTAGCGGGGAGCTACGAGCAGTACTTC CATSRDRSLAGSYEQYF
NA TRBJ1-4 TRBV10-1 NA TGCGCCAGCTTCCGGGGGAGGGTCAGTTCAGAGGCAACTAATGAAAAACTGTTTTTT CASFRGRVSSEATNEKLFF
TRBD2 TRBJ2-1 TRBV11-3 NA TGTGCCAGCAGCTCGGGACTAGCGGGCTCCTACAATGAGCAGTTCTTC CASSSGLAGSYNEQFF
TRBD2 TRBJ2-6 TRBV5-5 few TGTGCCAGCAGCTTGCAGGCTAGCGGGAGATCTGGGGCCAACGTCCTGACTTTC CASSLQASGRSGANVLTF
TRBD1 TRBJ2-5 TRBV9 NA TGTGCCAGCAGCGCCCAGGGGGCGCGGGAGACCCAGTACTTC CASSAQGARETQYF
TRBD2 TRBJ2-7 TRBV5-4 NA TGTGCCAGCAGCCCCGTGGGGGGGGCCTACGAGCAGTACTTC CASSPVGGAYEQYF
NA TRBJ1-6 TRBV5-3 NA TGTGCCAGAATAACGGTGAATTTCGGGTCACCCCTCCACTTT CARITVNFGSPLHF
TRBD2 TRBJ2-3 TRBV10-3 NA TGTGCCATCAGTACTAGCGGCCCGAGAAGGGATACGCAGTATTTT CAISTSGPRRDTQYF
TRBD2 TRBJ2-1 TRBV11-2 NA TGTGCCAGCGAAACTAGCGAGGGCCAGGGTGAGCAGTTCTTC CASETSEGQGEQFF
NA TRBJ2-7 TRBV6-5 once TGTGCCAGCAGCCACAGGGTCGCTGCCACTAGAGAGCAGTACTTC CASSHRVAATREQYF
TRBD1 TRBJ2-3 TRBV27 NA TGTGCCAGCAGTGCCGAGACAGGGGGCCTTGCAGATACGCAGTATTTT CASSAETGGLADTQYF
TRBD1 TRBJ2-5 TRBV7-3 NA TGTGCCAGCAGCACCACAGGGGGGACAGAGACCCAGTACTTC CASSTTGGTETQYF
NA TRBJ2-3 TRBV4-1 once TGCGCCAGCAGCCAAGATAGTCGAGTGCAGTATTTT CASSQDSRVQYF
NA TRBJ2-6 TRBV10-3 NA TGTGCCATCAGTGAGCCCGGAATAGGGGCTGGGGCCAACGTCCTGACTTTC CAISEPGIGAGANVLTF
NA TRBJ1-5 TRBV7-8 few TGTGCCAGCAGCTTAGCAGGGGCAGGGAGCAATCAGCCCCAGCATTTT CASSLAGAGSNQPQHF
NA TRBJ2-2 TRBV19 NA TGTGCCAGTACGAACAGGTTCCCCCCGAACACCGGGGAGCTGTTTTTT CASTNRFPPNTGELFF
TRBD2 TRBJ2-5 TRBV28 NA TGTGCCAGCAGCTTACTCGGGACTAGCGGTTATCAAGAGACCCAGTACTTC CASSLLGTSGYQETQYF
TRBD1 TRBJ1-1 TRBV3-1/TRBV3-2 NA TGTGCCAGCAGCCAAGCGGGACAGGGGAACACTGAAGCTTTCTTT CASSQAGQGNTEAFF